The 13 T cell receptor beta chains presented below share a single source sample, sequenced in a study of blood T cell repertoires in COVID-19. The method was immunoSEQ multiplex PCR; TCRdb's version includes in-frame clones alone and lacks a portion of them. The sample carries fewer than 40,000 clones, around nine tenths recorded once. The sequenced sample was peripheral blood. The receptors stem from a man in his fifties or sixties with active COVID-19.

The V call is TRBV27, the J call TRBJ1-1; 12 nucleotides agree with TRBD1. The V gene's germline CDR1 is MNHEY and CDR2 SMNVEV (reference sequence). This CDR3 has 18 amino acids. V lost 1 base, J lost 5 bases, and 11 bases stayed unmatched. CDR3 sequence reads: CASSLLGGTGGAHTEAFF. CDR3 DNA: TGTGCCAGCAGTTTATTGGGCGGGACAGGGGGCGCACATACTGAAGCTTTCTTT.

The rearrangement links TRBV12-5 to TRBJ2-1; 7 bases match TRBD2. V was clipped by 1 base and J by 7 bases; unmatched bases: 4. This CDR3 is built from 14 residues. Germline CDR1 reads LGHNT; CDR2 reads FRNRAP. CDR3 nucleotides: TGTGCTAGTGGTTTGGGGACTAGTATTAATGAGCAGTTCTTC. This gives the protein CASGLGTSINEQFF.

The V and J genes are TRBV2 and TRBJ2-3; TRBD2 matches at 9 bases. V was clipped by 6 bases and J by 2 bases; unmatched bases: 6. CDR1 is SNHLY, CDR2 FYNNEI, per germline. This CDR3 is 15 amino acids long. CDR3 nucleotides: TGTGCCAGCAGAGCAGGACTAGCGACCACAGATACGCAGTATTTT. As protein: CASRAGLATTDTQYF.

This chain joins TRBV5-4 and TRBJ1-2; 12 nucleotides match TRBD1. The ends lost 4 bases at V and 2 bases at J; junction bases unmatched: 3. This CDR3 has 15 amino acids. Germline values: CDR1 SGHNT, CDR2 YYREEE (reference sequence). The CDR3 region has the DNA TGTGCCAGCAGCACGGGACAGGGGGCCAACTATGGCTACACCTTC. Translation gives CASSTGQGANYGYTF.

This chain links TRBV5-1 with TRBJ2-5, with TRBD1 matching over 8 bases. J was trimmed by 2 bases and V by 0 bases; bases with no gene match: 3. This CDR3 comprises 15 residues. The germline gives CDR1 SGHRS, CDR2 YFSETQ. CDR3 protein: CASSLGTGPQETQYF. As DNA, the CDR3 is TGCGCCAGCAGCTTGGGGACAGGGCCGCAAGAGACCCAGTACTTC.

The CDR3 region is CASRLDWSSYNEQFF. In DNA, the CDR3 is TGTGCCAGCAGACTGGACTGGAGCTCCTACAATGAGCAGTTCTTC. V gene TRBV5-4 combines with J gene TRBJ2-1, with D possibly being TRBD2 (5 bases). CDR1 is SGHNT and CDR2 is YYREEE in the germline V gene (reference sequence). The CDR3 runs to 15 residues. V was clipped by 5 bases and J by 0 bases, with 12 bases between them.

The V call is TRBV14, the J call TRBJ2-7; D remains unclear. V lost 9 bases to trimming and J lost 5 bases, with 5 bases between them. This CDR3 is 9 amino acids long. CDR1 and CDR2 from the germline V gene are SGHDN and FVKESK. The CDR3 region is CARRNEQYF. CDR3 sequence (DNA): TGTGCCAGGAGAAACGAGCAGTACTTC.

V gene TRBV29-1 combines with J gene TRBJ2-5; no clear D gene. Looked up from germline, CDR1 is SQVTM and CDR2 is ANQGSEA. V was pared by 1 base and J by 0 bases, with 6 bases between. The CDR3 has 13 residues. In nucleotides, the CDR3 is TGCAGCGTTGAAGGGAGAAACCAAGAGACCCAGTACTTC. This encodes CSVEGRNQETQYF.

V usage is TRBV7-8 and J usage is TRBJ2-5, with 13 bases matching TRBD2. The CDR3 is 15 amino acids. The trim removed 5 bases at V and 7 bases at J, leaving 7 bases unmatched. The V gene's germline CDR1 is SGHVS and CDR2 FQNEAQ. DNA of the CDR3: TGTGCCAGCAGCCCCGGACTAGCGGGAGTGAGGACCCAGTACTTC. It is translated as CASSPGLAGVRTQYF. The entire variable domain, with the rest obtained from reference TRBV7-8 and TRBJ2-5, is as follows: GAGVSQSPRYKVAKRGQDVALRCDPISGHVSLFWYQQALGQGPEFLTYFQNEAQLDKSGLPSDRFFAERPEGSVSTLKIQRTQQEDSAVYLCASSPGLAGVRTQYFGPGTRLLVL.

The chain recombines TRBV5-1 with TRBJ2-1; TRBD1 matches 10 bases. J lost 2 bases, V lost 2 bases, and 4 bases had no gene match. Germline-derived CDR1 and CDR2 are SGHRS and YFSETQ. The CDR3 is made up of 16 amino acids. CDR3 region: CASSFSGTGAYNEQFF. The CDR3 DNA sequence: TGCGCCAGCAGCTTCTCCGGGACAGGGGCCTACAATGAGCAGTTCTTC.

This sequence joins TRBV7-8 and TRBJ2-7, with TRBD1 matching over 12 bases. Trimming cost V 1 base and J 4 bases; bases outside gene matches: 14. Germline V gene data show CDR1 as SGHVS and CDR2 as FQNEAQ. This CDR3 spans 19 amino acids. In DNA form, the CDR3 reads TGTGCCAGCAGCTTAGTCCCGGGACAGGGGGCCGAATACCGATACGAGCAGTACTTC. It is translated as CASSLVPGQGAEYRYEQYF.

This chain uses TRBV5-1 with TRBJ1-6; D unclear. Germline V gene sequence: CDR1 SGHRS, CDR2 YFSETQ. CDR3 size: 15 residues. V was clipped by 2 bases and J by 5 bases, with 11 bases between them. For the CDR3, the DNA is TGCGCCAGCAGCTTCGGAGGGCAGGATAATTCACCCCTCCACTTT. Amino acid sequence: CASSFGGQDNSPLHF.

The chain carries TRBV11-1 and TRBJ2-1; 7 nucleotides line up with TRBD2. This CDR3 spans 16 amino acids. CDR1 and CDR2 (germline): SGHAT, FQDESV (reference sequence). The V segment lost 2 bases and the J segment 7 bases; nucleotides outside the gene matches: 11. The CDR3 here is CASSLPWGGGLNEQFF. The DNA of the CDR3 is TGTGCCAGCAGCTTACCGTGGGGGGGTGGTCTTAATGAGCAGTTCTTC. Supplemented by reference TRBV11-1 and TRBJ2-1, the full variable domain reads EAEVAQSPRYKITEKSQAVAFWCDPISGHATLYWYRQILGQGPELLVQFQDESVVDDSQLPKDRFSAERLKGVDSTLKIQPAELGDSAMYLCASSLPWGGGLNEQFFGPGTRLTVL.